Below, 14 T cell receptor beta chains from the same sample are listed, as sequenced in a study of T cell changes during pregnancy in multiple sclerosis. Data came from immunoSEQ multiplex PCR; TCRdb stores just in-frame clones and leaves some out. The table includes about 23,000 clones, 75% to 90% detected once. The sample consisted of CD4+ T cells from peripheral blood mononuclear cells, taken in the first trimester of pregnancy. The receptors derive from a female donor in good health, enrolled as a control in a pregnancy study.

The rearrangement links TRBV7-7 to TRBJ1-3; D remains unclear. Germline CDR1 is SSHAT and CDR2 is FNYEAQ (reference sequence). V lost 4 bases to trimming and J lost 0 bases, with 7 bases between them. The CDR3 extends over 14 amino acids. This chain's CDR3 is CASSSSNSGNTIYF. The CDR3 DNA follows: TGTGCCAGCAGCTCCTCTAACTCTGGAAACACCATATATTTT. Full variable domain (missing parts from reference TRBV7-7 and TRBJ1-3): GAGVSQSPRYKVTKRGQDVTLRCDPISSHATLYWYQQALGQGPEFLTYFNYEAQPDKSGLPSDRFSAERPEGSISTLTIQRTEQRDSAMYRCASSSSNSGNTIYFGEGSWLTVV.

This clone was recorded once. The gene calls are TRBV9 and TRBJ1-1; perhaps TRBD1 as D (6 bases). Per the germline V gene, CDR1 is SGDLS and CDR2 is YYNGEE. The germline V and J ends were trimmed by 5 bases and 4 bases, with 24 bases remaining between them. This CDR3 has 17 amino acids. CDR3 in amino acids: CASSPQGGGFTVTEAFF. The CDR3 DNA reads TGTGCCAGCAGTCCCCAAGGGGGGGGCTTTACGGTCACTGAAGCTTTCTTT. Filled out from reference TRBV9 and TRBJ1-1, the complete variable domain reads DSGVTQTPKHLITATGQRVTLRCSPRSGDLSVYWYQQSLDQGLQFLIQYYNGEERAKGNILERFSAQQFPDLHSELNLSSLELGDSALYFCASSPQGGGFTVTEAFFGQGTRLTVV.

CDR3 region: CASSEGSGRGQETQYF. The CDR3 nucleotides read TGTGCCAGCAGTGAAGGGAGCGGGAGGGGCCAAGAGACCCAGTACTTC. The V gene is TRBV6-1, the J gene TRBJ2-5; TRBD2 aligns across 10 bases. Germline CDR1 reads MNHNS; CDR2 reads SASEGT. V dropped 1 base and J dropped 1; count of bases not matched to a gene: 3. The CDR3 consists of 16 residues.

The chain links TRBV5-1 to TRBJ2-1; 14 nucleotides line up with TRBD2. V trimming: 2 bases; J trimming: 9 bases; junction bases outside the gene matches: 10. This CDR3 contains 17 residues. Germline CDR1 and CDR2: SGHRS and YFSETQ. Written as DNA, the CDR3 is TGCGCCAGCAGCTTCTCCAGACTAGCGGGAGGGCCCGGTGAGCAGTTCTTC. It encodes CASSFSRLAGGPGEQFF.

This clone was seen a handful of times. The rearrangement uses TRBV15 and TRBJ1-1; D gene uncertain. The length of the CDR3 is 14 residues. Trimming took 1 base from V and 6 from J, leaving 12 bases between them. Germline V gene data show CDR1 as LNHNV and CDR2 as YYDKDF (reference sequence). CDR3 in DNA: TGTGCCACCAGCAGAGCGTCTGGCGGTTCTGAAGCTTTCTTT. The encoded protein is CATSRASGGSEAFF.

The chain is built from TRBV5-1 and TRBJ1-1, with a possible D match to TRBD1 (6 bases). There are 16 residues in the CDR3. Trimming cost V 3 bases and J 4 bases, with 19 bases left between them. CDR1 is SGHRS, CDR2 YFSETQ, per germline. This chain's CDR3 is CASSWSVGGRSTEAFF. The CDR3 bases are TGCGCCAGCAGCTGGAGCGTCGGGGGGCGAAGCACTGAAGCTTTCTTT.

The chain recombines TRBV9 with TRBJ2-3; TRBD1 matches at 9 bases. The germline V gene has CDR1 SGDLS and CDR2 YYNGEE. This CDR3 is built from 15 residues. Trimming at V came to 0 bases and at J to 3 bases, leaving 2 bases not matched to a gene. The CDR3 nucleotides are TGTGCCAGCAGCGTAGTTGGACAGGGGACAGATACGCAGTATTTT. Its protein is CASSVVGQGTDTQYF.

This clone was detected a few times. The sample carries other DNA sequences with the same CDR3. The chain uses TRBV30 and TRBJ2-3; 9 bases fit TRBD2. CDR1 is GTSNPN, CDR2 SVGIG, per germline (reference sequence). The CDR3 has 16 amino acids. V lost 0 bases to trimming and J lost 1 base; unmatched junction nucleotides: 5. CDR3 sequence (DNA): TGTGCCTGGAGTGTACGGCGGGAGGGGGGCACAGATACGCAGTATTTT. This encodes CAWSVRREGGTDTQYF.

The chain has TRBV6-6 and TRBJ1-3; D is unclear. The germline V gene has CDR1 MNHNY and CDR2 SVGAGI (reference sequence). CDR3 length: 11 residues. CDR3 protein: CSASSGNTIYF. The CDR3 nucleotides read TGTTCAGCGAGCTCTGGAAACACCATATATTTT.

This clone has only one observation. This chain connects TRBV7-3 to TRBJ2-5; no firm D call. Germline CDR1 SGHTA, CDR2 FQGTGA. This CDR3 region has 14 residues. The V end was cut by 3 bases, the J end by 1 base, with 9 bases between. The CDR3 region is CASSLGPSQETQYF. In DNA, the CDR3 is TGTGCCAGCAGCTTGGGCCCCTCCCAAGAGACCCAGTACTTC.

The V call is TRBV27, the J call TRBJ2-1; D perhaps matches TRBD2 (6 bases). Trimming took 3 bases from V and 3 from J, leaving 18 bases between them. The CDR3 totals 17 residues. Germline assignment: CDR1 MNHEY and CDR2 SMNVEV (reference sequence). The CDR3 spells CASSFQAGSSNYNEQFF. As DNA, the CDR3 is TGTGCCAGCAGTTTTCAAGCCGGGAGTAGCAACTACAATGAGCAGTTCTTC.

This rearrangement joins TRBV4-3 to TRBJ1-2; TRBD1 matches at 9 bases. This CDR3 spans 14 amino acids. V trimming: 4 bases; J trimming: 6 bases; junction bases outside the gene matches: 6. Germline-derived CDR1 and CDR2 are LGHNA and YSLEER. The CDR3 is CASSPRTGDDGYTF. The CDR3 DNA reads as TGCGCCAGCAGCCCTAGGACAGGGGACGATGGCTACACCTTC.

The chain recombines TRBV7-2 with TRBJ1-4; TRBD1 agrees at 9 bases. CDR1 SGHTA and CDR2 FQGNSA come from the germline V gene. The CDR3 covers 14 residues. Germline trimming cut 6 bases from V and 9 bases from J; bases unmatched to any gene: 8. The CDR3 DNA reads TGTGCCAGCAGGTCGGGGGGACAGGGCCAAAAACTGTTTTTT. Translated: CASRSGGQGQKLFF.

The V and J genes are TRBV4-2 and TRBJ1-1; D possibly corresponds to TRBD1 (6 bases). CDR3 length: 17 amino acids. Per the germline V gene, CDR1 is LGHNA and CDR2 is YNFKEQ. V was trimmed by 3 bases and J by 2 bases, leaving 19 bases between them. This CDR3 reads CASSQEPQGFGNTEAFF. As DNA, the CDR3 is TGTGCCAGCAGCCAGGAACCTCAGGGGTTTGGAAACACTGAAGCTTTCTTT.